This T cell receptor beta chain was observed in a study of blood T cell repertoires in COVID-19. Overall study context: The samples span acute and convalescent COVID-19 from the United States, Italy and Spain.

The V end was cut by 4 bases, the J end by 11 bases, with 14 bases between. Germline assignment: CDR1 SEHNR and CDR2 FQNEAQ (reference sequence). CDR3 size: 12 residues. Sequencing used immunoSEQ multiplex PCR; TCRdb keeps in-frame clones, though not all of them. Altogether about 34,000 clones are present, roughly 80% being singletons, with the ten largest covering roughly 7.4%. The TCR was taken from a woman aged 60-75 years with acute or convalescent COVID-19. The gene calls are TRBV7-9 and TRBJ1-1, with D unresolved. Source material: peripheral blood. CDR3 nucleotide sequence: TGTGCCAGCAGCTCTCACTATGCGCCGGCTTTCTTT. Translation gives CASSSHYAPAFF. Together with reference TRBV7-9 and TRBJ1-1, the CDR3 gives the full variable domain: DTGVSQNPRHKITKRGQNVTFRCDPISEHNRLYWYRQTLGQGPEFLTYFQNEAQLEKSRLLSDRFSAERPKGSFSTLEIQRTEQGDSAMYLCASSSHYAPAFFGQGTRLTVV.